The clone carrying this T cell receptor beta chain was seen many times. Its specificity is unknown. The data originate from a study of metastatic and nonmetastatic thyroid tumors. Overall study context: Malignant and benign thyroid patients had repertoires compared in peripheral blood and tumor or nodule tissue. Study-level results: Reports indicated that malignant thyroid tumors showed significantly higher TCR beta diversity than benign nodules did, in blood and tumor.

Each patient came to thyroid surgery without any prior treatment (of any kind). The CDR3 sequence is 15 residues long. V dropped 5 bases and J dropped 4 bases, with 15 bases sitting between them. Germline lookup yields CDR1 MNHNS and CDR2 SASEGT. TCRdb reassembled clones from the PCR reads with MiXCR. Among 35,000 to 50,000 clones listed, about 3.3% were seen once. The sample was blood. The receptor comes from a female donor with papillary thyroid cancer or a benign thyroid nodule (not recorded which). Some clones in this sample may be carry-over from other donors' samples. The J gene is TRBJ1-5, the V gene TRBV6-1; D possibly corresponds to TRBD1 (6 bases). CDR3 in amino acids: CASSYDRGRNQPQHF. The CDR3 DNA sequence: TGTGCCAGCAGTTACGATAGGGGGAGGAATCAGCCCCAGCATTTT.